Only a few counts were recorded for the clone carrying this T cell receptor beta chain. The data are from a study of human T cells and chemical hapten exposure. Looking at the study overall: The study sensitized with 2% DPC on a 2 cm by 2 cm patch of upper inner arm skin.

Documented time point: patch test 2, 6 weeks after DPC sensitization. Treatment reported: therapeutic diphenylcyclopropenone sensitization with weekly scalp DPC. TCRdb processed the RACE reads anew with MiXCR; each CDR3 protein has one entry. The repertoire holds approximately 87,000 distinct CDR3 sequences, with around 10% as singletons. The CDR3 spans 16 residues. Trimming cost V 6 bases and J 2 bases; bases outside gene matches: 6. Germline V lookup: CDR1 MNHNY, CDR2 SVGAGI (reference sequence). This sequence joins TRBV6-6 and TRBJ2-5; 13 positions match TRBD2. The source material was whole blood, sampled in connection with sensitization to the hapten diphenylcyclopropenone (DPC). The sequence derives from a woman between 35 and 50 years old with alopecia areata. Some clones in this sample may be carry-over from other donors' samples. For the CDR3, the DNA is TGTGCCAGCAGACTACCGGGACTAGCGGGGCAAGAGACCCAGTACTTC. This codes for CASRLPGLAGQETQYF.